This record covers a single TCR beta chain. CDR1 is KGHSH and CDR2 is LQKENI in the germline V gene. V lost 0 bases to trimming and J lost 4 bases; unmatched junction nucleotides: 12. The CDR3 totals 17 residues. This sample is part of a study of blood T cell repertoires in COVID-19. About the study: The samples span acute and convalescent COVID-19 from the United States, Italy and Spain. Sources were T cells, B-cell-depleted T cells, or PBMCs; the material itself was cDNA or gDNA.

Libraries were prepared by immunoSEQ multiplex PCR; TCRdb keeps only in-frame clonotypes and omits some of them. The profile shows about 50,000 clones, 84% of them singletons. The origin of this receptor is a man aged 60-69 years with acute or convalescent COVID-19. The rearrangement links TRBV18 to TRBJ2-7; 7 positions match TRBD1. Material for sequencing was peripheral blood. The DNA of the CDR3 is TGTGCCAGCTCACCACCTCTAGTAGTACAGGGGACGTACGAGCAGTACTTC. It is translated as CASSPPLVVQGTYEQYF.